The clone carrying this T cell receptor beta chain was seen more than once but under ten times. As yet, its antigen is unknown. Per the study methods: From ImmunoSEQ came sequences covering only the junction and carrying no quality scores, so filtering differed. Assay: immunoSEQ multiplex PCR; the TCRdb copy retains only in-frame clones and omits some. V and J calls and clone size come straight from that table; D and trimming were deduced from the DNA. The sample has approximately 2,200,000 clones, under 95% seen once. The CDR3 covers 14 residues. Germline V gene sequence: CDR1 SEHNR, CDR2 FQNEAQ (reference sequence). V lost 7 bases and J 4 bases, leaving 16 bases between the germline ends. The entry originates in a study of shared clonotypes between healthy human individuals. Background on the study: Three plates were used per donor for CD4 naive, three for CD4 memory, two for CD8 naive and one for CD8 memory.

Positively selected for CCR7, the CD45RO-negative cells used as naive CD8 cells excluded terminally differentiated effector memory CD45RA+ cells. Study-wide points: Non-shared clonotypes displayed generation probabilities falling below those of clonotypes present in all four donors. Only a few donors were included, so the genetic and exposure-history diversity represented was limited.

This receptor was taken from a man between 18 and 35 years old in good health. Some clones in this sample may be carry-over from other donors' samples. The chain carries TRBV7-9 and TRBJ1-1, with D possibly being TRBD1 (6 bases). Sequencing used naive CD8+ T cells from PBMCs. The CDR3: CASTPEQGGTEAFF. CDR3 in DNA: TGTGCCAGCACCCCGGAACAGGGAGGCACTGAAGCTTTCTTT.